This T cell receptor beta chain came from a study of cytomegalovirus exposure and HLA in healthy donors. General study points: TCR sequences were mostly rare, though some public TCRs occurred in many donors. Cytomegalovirus association was listed for about 150 TCR beta chains.

J was trimmed by 7 bases and V by 6 bases; bases with no gene match: 12. Germline-derived CDR1 and CDR2 are SGHDT and YYEEEE. CDR3 size: 14 residues. Generated by immunoSEQ multiplex PCR, the TCRdb table keeps only in-frame clones and is missing some. The sample yields around 160,000 clones, roughly 83% seen once. For this clone: As yet, its antigen is unknown.

The clonotype originates from a man younger than 40 in good health and CMV-seropositive. The V call is TRBV5-6, the J call TRBJ2-7; 8 nucleotides match TRBD1. The sample taken for sequencing was PBMCs. In DNA form, the CDR3 reads TGTGCCAGCACCCCGGACAGGGATGGGGTAGAGCAGTACTTC. This gives the protein CASTPDRDGVEQYF.